Below are 25 T cell receptor beta chains sequenced from a single sample in a study of blood T cell repertoires in COVID-19. Clones were sequenced by immunoSEQ multiplex PCR, and TCRdb holds only the in-frame ones, with some missing. The repertoire has under 300,000 clones, about three quarters of them found once; the top ten carry about 3.5%. Sequenced sample: peripheral blood. All receptors derive from a woman aged 80 or older with acute or convalescent COVID-19.

This chain links TRBV20-1 with TRBJ2-7; D unclear. Trimming shortened V by 3 bases and J by 3 bases, and 6 bases separated the two germline ends. Germline V CDR1 and CDR2: DFQATT, SNEGSKA (reference sequence). The CDR3 totals 11 residues. DNA of the CDR3: TGCAGTGCTAGGTCTAACTACGAGCAGTACTTC. Its translation: CSARSNYEQYF.

The chain combines TRBV6-5 with TRBJ1-6, with 9 bases lining up with TRBD1. The ends lost 7 bases at V and 3 bases at J; junction bases unmatched: 4. The CDR3 is 15 residues long. In germline, CDR1 is MNHEY, CDR2 SVGAGI. CDR3 sequence (DNA): TGTGCCAGCAAGCCGGGACAGGGCTATAATTCACCCCTCCACTTT. Translated: CASKPGQGYNSPLHF.

The chain carries TRBV7-9 and TRBJ2-1, with D perhaps matching TRBD1 (5 bases). The V end was cut by 1 base, the J end by 6 bases, with 7 bases between. CDR3 length: 13 residues. The germline CDR1 and CDR2 sequences are SEHNR and FQNEAQ (reference sequence). The CDR3, as DNA: TGTGCCAGCAGCTTAGGGCAGGGCAATGAGCAGTTCTTC. It translates to CASSLGQGNEQFF.

This rearrangement joins TRBV11-2 to TRBJ1-6; D possibly corresponds to TRBD1 (5 bases). Germline assignment: CDR1 SGHAT and CDR2 FQNNGV. This CDR3 has 16 amino acids. V shed 2 bases and J shed 6 bases, with 14 bases lying between them. The CDR3 DNA reads TGTGCCAGCAGCTTAATGGCCACCGGGGGTAATTCACCCCTCCACTTT. Its protein product is CASSLMATGGNSPLHF.

This chain joins TRBV4-1 and TRBJ1-1; possibly TRBD1 for D (6 bases). V was clipped by 5 bases and J by 1 base, with 11 bases between them. CDR3 size: 14 residues. The germline CDR1 and CDR2 sequences are MGHRA and YSYEKL. The CDR3 is CASSRQEPNTEAFF. Written as DNA, the CDR3 is TGCGCCAGCAGCAGACAGGAGCCGAACACTGAAGCTTTCTTT.

The rearrangement joins TRBV4-3 to TRBJ1-6; D is perhaps TRBD1 (6 bases). V was cut by 1 base and J by 5 bases, with 9 bases left in between. CDR1 LGHNA and CDR2 YSLEER come from the germline V gene. There are 15 residues in the CDR3. CDR3 DNA sequence: TGCGCCAGCAGCCAAGCGGCAGGGGATAATTCACCCCTCCACTTT. Encoded protein: CASSQAAGDNSPLHF.

The chain recombines TRBV3-1 (or the pseudogene TRBV3-2) with TRBJ1-1, with 7 bases aligning to TRBD1. V shed 4 bases and J 2 bases; nucleotides not matched to a gene: 7. The V gene's germline CDR1 is LGHDT and CDR2 YNNKEL (reference sequence). The CDR3 extends over 15 amino acids. CDR3 in amino acids: CASSPRQGRNTEAFF. DNA of the CDR3: TGTGCCAGCAGCCCTCGACAGGGTCGAAACACTGAAGCTTTCTTT.

The gene calls are TRBV19 and TRBJ1-2, with 7 bases lining up with TRBD1. The germline gives CDR1 LNHDA, CDR2 SQIVND (reference sequence). V was pared by 3 bases and J by 6 bases, with 13 bases of the junction left unmatched. The CDR3 is made up of 16 amino acids. This chain's CDR3 is CASSILDADRRDGYTF. DNA of the CDR3: TGTGCCAGTAGTATCCTGGATGCGGACAGGAGGGATGGCTACACCTTC.

This clone was observed a single time. The chain links TRBV10-3 to TRBJ1-2; TRBD1 aligns across 7 bases. The V gene end was trimmed by 6 bases and the J gene end by 4 bases; junction bases not matched to a gene: 5. Germline CDR1 ENHRY, CDR2 SYGVKD. The length of the CDR3 is 13 residues. DNA of the CDR3: TGTGCCATCAGAGGGGGCAGCTTCTATGGCTACACCTTC. Its translation is CAIRGGSFYGYTF.

In DNA form, the CDR3 reads TGTGCCAGCAGTTACGGCGGATCTGGAAACACCATATATTTT. It codes for CASSYGGSGNTIYF. The gene calls are TRBV6-2 or TRBV6-3 and TRBJ1-3; unclear D gene. Germline V gene lookup returns CDR1 MNHEY and CDR2 SVGEGT. The CDR3 loop spans 14 amino acids. V lost 2 bases, J lost 1 base, and 6 bases lay in between.

This clone was counted between two and nine times. The chain carries TRBV7-9 and TRBJ2-1, with TRBD1 matching 9 bases. Germline V gene data show CDR1 as SEHNR and CDR2 as FQNEAQ (reference sequence). The trim removed 8 bases at V and 4 bases at J, leaving 9 bases unmatched. This CDR3 spans 15 amino acids. The CDR3 here is CASQTQGAWYNEQFF. The CDR3 nucleotides are TGTGCCAGCCAAACACAGGGGGCTTGGTACAATGAGCAGTTCTTC.

This clone was detected a few times. The V gene is TRBV3-1 (or the pseudogene TRBV3-2), the J gene TRBJ2-7; TRBD1 agrees at 10 bases. Germline V gene sequence: CDR1 LGHDT, CDR2 YNNKEL (reference sequence). CDR3 size: 16 residues. V shed 3 bases, J shed 3 bases, and the junction held 8 bases outside the gene matches. DNA of the CDR3: TGTGCCAGCAGCCATGGCCGGGACAGGGGTGTCTACGAGCAGTACTTC. Its protein is CASSHGRDRGVYEQYF.

The V call is TRBV18, the J call TRBJ2-5, with D perhaps TRBD1 (5 bases). V was pared by 3 bases and J by 2 bases, with 10 bases between. CDR3 length equals 14 residues. The germline CDR1 and CDR2 sequences are KGHSH and LQKENI. The CDR3 loop is CASSPDTRQETQYF. Here the CDR3 DNA reads TGTGCCAGCTCACCGGACACGAGACAAGAGACCCAGTACTTC.

Turning to this clone: Other DNA variants within this sample encode the same CDR3. The chain employs TRBV5-1 and TRBJ1-4, with 8 bases aligning to TRBD1. J was trimmed by 7 bases and V by 5 bases; bases with no gene match: 7. Germline V gives CDR1 SGHRS, CDR2 YFSETQ. This CDR3 has 14 amino acids. The CDR3 here is CASSFGQGGEKLFF. DNA of the CDR3: TGCGCCAGCAGTTTCGGACAGGGTGGTGAAAAACTGTTTTTT.

This clone was seen a handful of times. The chain has TRBV10-3 and TRBJ2-3; TRBD2 agrees at 16 bases. Germline V gene sequence: CDR1 ENHRY, CDR2 SYGVKD. The CDR3 consists of 17 residues. Germline trimming cut 5 bases from V and 5 bases from J; bases unmatched to any gene: 7. The CDR3 here is CAISSGTSGGVVDTQYF. CDR3 DNA: TGTGCCATCAGTTCCGGGACTAGCGGGGGGGTGGTAGATACGCAGTATTTT.

The genes are TRBV7-2 and TRBJ1-5, with 7 bases identical to TRBD1. The germline CDR1 and CDR2 sequences are SGHTA and FQGNSA. Trimming took 2 bases from V and 1 from J; bases not matched to a gene: 2. This CDR3 region has 15 residues. The CDR3 spells CASSLPGGSNQPQHF. CDR3 nucleotides: TGTGCCAGCAGCTTACCAGGGGGAAGCAATCAGCCCCAGCATTTT.

This clone was recorded a few times. This chain links TRBV7-2 with TRBJ2-4, with D perhaps matching TRBD1 (5 bases). Between the trimmed V and J ends, which lost 5 bases and 2 bases, there was a span of 22 bases. The CDR3 has 18 amino acids. The germline gives CDR1 SGHTA, CDR2 FQGNSA. This chain's CDR3 is CASSPLGDSQGSKNIQYF. The CDR3 DNA sequence: TGTGCCAGCAGCCCCCTCGGCGACTCCCAGGGTTCCAAAAACATTCAGTACTTC.

The chain is built from TRBV29-1 and TRBJ2-1; D unresolved. The germline gives CDR1 SQVTM, CDR2 ANQGSEA. V was pared by 6 bases and J by 6 bases, with 9 bases between. There are 11 residues in the CDR3. This CDR3 reads CSVELANEQFF. The CDR3 coding sequence is TGCAGCGTGGAATTAGCCAATGAGCAGTTCTTC.

The chain carries TRBV6-5 and TRBJ2-7; D may be TRBD1 (5 bases). This CDR3 contains 16 residues. Germline lookup yields CDR1 MNHEY and CDR2 SVGAGI. Between the trimmed V and J ends, which lost 0 bases and 0 bases, there was a span of 12 bases. The CDR3 spells CASSYSGQVSSYEQYF. The CDR3 coding sequence is TGTGCCAGCAGTTACTCGGGGCAGGTGAGCTCCTACGAGCAGTACTTC.

This clone was observed once. The V and J genes are TRBV7-2 and TRBJ2-3, with a possible D match to TRBD2 (6 bases). Germline values: CDR1 SGHTA, CDR2 FQGNSA. This CDR3 has 15 residues. The V end lost 1 base, the J end lost 10 bases, and 18 bases lay between the germline ends. The CDR3 loop is CASSLVGTGLKAQYF. CDR3 DNA sequence: TGTGCCAGCAGCTTAGTGGGGACTGGGTTGAAGGCGCAGTATTTT.

The chain is built from TRBV2 and TRBJ2-5; a possible D gene is TRBD2 (5 bases). The germline V gene encodes CDR1 SNHLY and CDR2 FYNNEI. V was cut by 7 bases and J by 2 bases, with 8 bases left in between. The CDR3 is made up of 12 amino acids. The CDR3 protein is CASKRAQETQYF. As DNA, the CDR3 is TGTGCCAGCAAGAGGGCTCAAGAGACCCAGTACTTC.

This clone was picked up one time. In DNA form, the CDR3 reads TGTGCCAGCAGCTTAGCCCTCAGTCAGGGTGAAGCTTTCTTT. It translates to CASSLALSQGEAFF. The chain joins TRBV11-2 to TRBJ1-1, with D possibly being TRBD1 (5 bases). This CDR3 is 14 amino acids long. Germline loops: CDR1 SGHAT, CDR2 FQNNGV. Trimming took off 1 base at V and 7 bases at J, with 13 bases between the two ends.

The CDR3 DNA reads as TGTGCCACCAGTGTCCCGCTGGAGGGGCGGCCAAACAATGAGCAGTTCTTC. Its translation: CATSVPLEGRPNNEQFF. The gene calls are TRBV24-1 and TRBJ2-1, with D possibly TRBD2 on 6 matching bases. V lost 5 bases and J 5 bases, leaving 21 bases between the germline ends. Germline CDR1 reads KGHDR; CDR2 reads SFDVKD. The CDR3 contains 17 residues.

The chain employs TRBV6-5 and TRBJ1-5; no clear D. There are 14 residues in the CDR3. CDR1 and CDR2 from the germline V gene are MNHEY and SVGAGI. V lost 6 bases and J 2 bases, leaving 11 bases between the germline ends. The CDR3 loop reads CASRPPGGNQPQHF. In DNA form, the CDR3 reads TGTGCCAGCAGGCCCCCAGGCGGCAATCAGCCCCAGCATTTT.

V is TRBV6-1 and J is TRBJ2-1; TRBD2 aligns across 8 bases. The CDR3 consists of 15 residues. V shed 3 bases and J 0 bases; nucleotides not matched to a gene: 1. Germline V gene lookup returns CDR1 MNHNS and CDR2 SASEGT. CDR3 loop: CASSDGTSSYNEQFF. The CDR3 nucleotides are TGTGCCAGCAGTGACGGGACTAGCTCCTACAATGAGCAGTTCTTC.